A selection of T cell receptor beta chains follows, all from one sample in a study of technical replicates of blood from several donors. Sequencing was performed with immunoSEQ multiplex PCR; in TCRdb, only in-frame clones are kept and a portion is missing. The data hold 12,000 or so clones, with roughly nine tenths observed a single time. The sample was PBMCs. These receptors all stem from a human donor in good health. The CDR3 runs from the conserved cysteine through the conserved F or W. The order of the fields is J gene, V gene, CDR3 length, D gene, clone size, CDR3 protein, CDR3 DNA. A D gene is named only where the DNA matches it firmly. Clone size is stated in some rows and not others, as once, few, many or a class when expanded.

j_gene: TRBJ2-1
v_gene: TRBV11-2
len: 17
d_gene: TRBD2
abundance: -
CDR3aa: CASSLAATSGSSNEQFF
CDR3nt: TGTGCCAGCAGCTTAGCGGCGACTAGCGGGAGCAGCAATGAGCAGTTCTTC

j_gene: TRBJ2-2
v_gene: TRBV7-9
len: 15
d_gene: -
abundance: -
CDR3aa: CASSLAGGNTGELFF
CDR3nt: TGTGCCAGCAGCTTAGCGGGAGGGAACACCGGGGAGCTGTTTTTT

j_gene: TRBJ2-5
v_gene: TRBV15
len: 17
d_gene: TRBD1
abundance: -
CDR3aa: CATSKGQGVSLGETQYF
CDR3nt: TGTGCCACCAGCAAGGGACAGGGGGTTTCGTTAGGAGAGACCCAGTACTTC

j_gene: TRBJ2-7
v_gene: TRBV14
len: 14
d_gene: -
abundance: -
CDR3aa: CASSHGRFQGEQYF
CDR3nt: TGTGCCAGCAGCCACGGTCGCTTCCAGGGCGAGCAGTACTTC

j_gene: TRBJ2-3
v_gene: TRBV19
len: 13
d_gene: TRBD1
abundance: -
CDR3aa: CASTGGASDTQYF
CDR3nt: TGTGCCAGTACAGGGGGCGCGTCAGATACGCAGTATTTT

j_gene: TRBJ2-7
v_gene: TRBV5-1
len: 14
d_gene: -
abundance: -
CDR3aa: CASSLDVSTYEQYF
CDR3nt: TGCGCCAGCAGCTTGGACGTGAGTACCTACGAGCAGTACTTC

j_gene: TRBJ2-7
v_gene: TRBV5-1
len: 14
d_gene: TRBD1
abundance: -
CDR3aa: CASSFGTGVHEQYF
CDR3nt: TGCGCCAGCAGCTTTGGGACAGGGGTACACGAGCAGTACTTC

j_gene: TRBJ2-7
v_gene: TRBV6-5
len: 14
d_gene: -
abundance: -
CDR3aa: CASSYSQGNYEQYF
CDR3nt: TGTGCCAGCAGTTACTCCCAGGGCAACTACGAGCAGTACTTC

j_gene: TRBJ2-2
v_gene: TRBV11-2
len: 15
d_gene: TRBD1
abundance: -
CDR3aa: CASSLVQGDTGELFF
CDR3nt: TGTGCCAGCAGCTTAGTCCAGGGGGACACCGGGGAGCTGTTTTTT

j_gene: TRBJ2-1
v_gene: TRBV6-6
len: 15
d_gene: TRBD2
abundance: -
CDR3aa: CASSYGLAGVDEQFF
CDR3nt: TGTGCCAGCAGTTACGGACTAGCGGGAGTGGATGAGCAGTTCTTC

j_gene: TRBJ1-5
v_gene: TRBV27
len: 15
d_gene: -
abundance: -
CDR3aa: CASSLNGVGGQPQHF
CDR3nt: TGTGCCAGCAGTTTAAACGGTGTAGGAGGTCAGCCCCAGCATTTT

j_gene: TRBJ2-2
v_gene: TRBV4-1
len: 17
d_gene: TRBD2
abundance: -
CDR3aa: CASSQVSLAVNTGELFF
CDR3nt: TGCGCCAGCAGCCAAGTTAGCCTAGCGGTGAACACCGGGGAGCTGTTTTTT

j_gene: TRBJ2-5
v_gene: TRBV19
len: 17
d_gene: TRBD2
abundance: -
CDR3aa: CASSAISGSLKQETQYF
CDR3nt: TGTGCCAGTAGTGCCATTAGCGGGAGCTTGAAGCAAGAGACCCAGTACTTC

j_gene: TRBJ1-1
v_gene: TRBV27
len: 15
d_gene: TRBD1
abundance: -
CDR3aa: CASSLSRTGGTEAFF
CDR3nt: TGTGCCAGCAGTTTATCGAGAACAGGGGGCACTGAAGCTTTCTTT

j_gene: TRBJ2-1
v_gene: TRBV5-1
len: 14
d_gene: TRBD1
abundance: -
CDR3aa: CASSLGGTGNEQFF
CDR3nt: TGCGCCAGCAGCTTGGGTGGGACAGGGAATGAGCAGTTCTTC

j_gene: TRBJ2-7
v_gene: TRBV18
len: 13
d_gene: TRBD1
abundance: -
CDR3aa: CASSGQGNYEQYF
CDR3nt: TGTGCCAGCTCAGGACAGGGTAACTACGAGCAGTACTTC

j_gene: TRBJ2-3
v_gene: TRBV6-5
len: 15
d_gene: TRBD1
abundance: once
CDR3aa: CASSHQGDSTDTQYF
CDR3nt: TGTGCCAGCAGTCATCAGGGGGACAGCACAGATACGCAGTATTTT

j_gene: TRBJ1-2
v_gene: TRBV29-1
len: 12
d_gene: -
abundance: -
CDR3aa: CSVGRQDYGYTF
CDR3nt: TGCAGCGTTGGAAGGCAGGACTATGGCTACACCTTC

j_gene: TRBJ1-5
v_gene: TRBV29-1
len: 15
d_gene: -
abundance: -
CDR3aa: CSVADGVLGNQPQHF
CDR3nt: TGCAGCGTCGCAGACGGGGTGCTTGGCAATCAGCCCCAGCATTTT

j_gene: TRBJ2-2
v_gene: TRBV7-6
len: 19
d_gene: TRBD2
abundance: -
CDR3aa: CASSFRLAGEWGDTGELFF
CDR3nt: TGTGCCAGCAGCTTCAGACTAGCGGGAGAGTGGGGGGACACCGGGGAGCTGTTTTTT

j_gene: TRBJ1-1
v_gene: TRBV4-1
len: 14
d_gene: -
abundance: -
CDR3aa: CASSQDRLLTEAFF
CDR3nt: TGCGCCAGCAGCCAAGACCGCTTACTAACTGAAGCTTTCTTT

j_gene: TRBJ1-1
v_gene: TRBV21-1
len: 16
d_gene: -
abundance: -
CDR3aa: CASKHRGLNPNTEAFF
CDR3nt: TGTGCCAGCAAACACAGGGGGTTAAACCCGAACACTGAAGCTTTCTTT

j_gene: TRBJ2-4
v_gene: TRBV23-1
len: 15
d_gene: -
abundance: -
CDR3aa: CASSLSSLAKNIQYF
CDR3nt: TGCGCCAGCAGTCTTAGCTCTTTAGCCAAAAACATTCAGTACTTC

j_gene: TRBJ2-7
v_gene: TRBV27
len: 16
d_gene: TRBD1
abundance: -
CDR3aa: CASSFSVRDSSYEQYF
CDR3nt: TGTGCCAGCAGCTTCTCCGTTCGGGACAGCTCCTACGAGCAGTACTTC

j_gene: TRBJ2-3
v_gene: TRBV9
len: 15
d_gene: -
abundance: -
CDR3aa: CASSVGAGSPDTQYF
CDR3nt: TGTGCCAGCAGCGTAGGCGCCGGGTCCCCAGATACGCAGTATTTT

j_gene: TRBJ2-3
v_gene: TRBV5-1
len: 15
d_gene: TRBD2
abundance: few
CDR3aa: CASSSGLAGAASQYF
CDR3nt: TGCGCCAGCAGCTCCGGACTAGCGGGAGCAGCGTCGCAGTATTTT

j_gene: TRBJ1-2
v_gene: TRBV5-1
len: 15
d_gene: -
abundance: -
CDR3aa: CASSPGTLGNYGYTF
CDR3nt: TGCGCCAGCAGCCCAGGGACACTGGGGAACTATGGCTACACCTTC